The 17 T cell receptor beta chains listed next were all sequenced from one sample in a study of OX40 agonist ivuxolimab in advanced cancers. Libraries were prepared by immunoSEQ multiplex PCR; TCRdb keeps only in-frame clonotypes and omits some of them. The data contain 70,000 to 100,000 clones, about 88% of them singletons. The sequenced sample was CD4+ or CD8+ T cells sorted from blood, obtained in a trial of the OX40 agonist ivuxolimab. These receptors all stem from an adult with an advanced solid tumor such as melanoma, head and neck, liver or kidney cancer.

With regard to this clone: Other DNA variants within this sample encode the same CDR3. CDR3 sequence reads: CASSGGQGGTGELFF. The CDR3 nucleotides are TGTGCCAGCAGTGGGGGACAGGGGGGCACCGGGGAGCTGTTTTTT. The chain combines TRBV2 with TRBJ2-2; TRBD1 matches 11 bases. CDR3 length equals 15 residues. Germline CDR1 and CDR2: SNHLY and FYNNEI. V lost 4 bases to trimming and J lost 4 bases; unmatched junction nucleotides: 2.

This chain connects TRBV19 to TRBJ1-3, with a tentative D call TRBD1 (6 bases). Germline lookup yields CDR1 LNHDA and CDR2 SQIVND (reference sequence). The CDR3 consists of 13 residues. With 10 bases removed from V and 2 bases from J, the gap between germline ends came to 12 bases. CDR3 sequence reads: CATKDSTGNTIYF. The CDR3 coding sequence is TGTGCCACAAAGGACAGCACTGGAAACACCATATATTTT. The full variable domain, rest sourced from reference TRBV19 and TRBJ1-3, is DGGITQSPKYLFRKEGQNVTLSCEQNLNHDAMYWYRQDPGQGLRLIYYSQIVNDFQKGDIAEGYSVSREKKESFPLTVTSAQKNPTAFYLCATKDSTGNTIYFGEGSWLTVV.

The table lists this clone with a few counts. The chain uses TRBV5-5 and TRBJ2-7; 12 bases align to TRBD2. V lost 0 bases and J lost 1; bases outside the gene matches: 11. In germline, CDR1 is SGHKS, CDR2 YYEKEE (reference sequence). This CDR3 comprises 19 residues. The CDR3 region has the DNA TGTGCCAGCAGCTTGGGAGCTAGCGGGAGGGGCCCTAAATCCTACGAGCAGTACTTC. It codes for CASSLGASGRGPKSYEQYF.

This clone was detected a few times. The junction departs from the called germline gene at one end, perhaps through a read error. The CDR3 loop is CPQSSGQKNTEAFF. The CDR3 bases are TGCCCCCAATCTTCCGGACAGAAGAACACTGAAGCTTTCTTT. This chain connects TRBV30 to TRBJ1-1, with D maybe TRBD1 (6 bases). Germline V CDR1 and CDR2: GTSNPN, SVGIG (reference sequence). The CDR3 loop spans 14 amino acids.

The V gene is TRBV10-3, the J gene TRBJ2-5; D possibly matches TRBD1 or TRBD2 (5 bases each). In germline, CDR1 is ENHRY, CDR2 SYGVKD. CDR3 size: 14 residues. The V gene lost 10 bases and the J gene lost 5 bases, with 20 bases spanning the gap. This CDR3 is CATESGRRGETQYF. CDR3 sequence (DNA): TGTGCCACCGAATCAGGGAGACGAGGCGAGACCCAGTACTTC.

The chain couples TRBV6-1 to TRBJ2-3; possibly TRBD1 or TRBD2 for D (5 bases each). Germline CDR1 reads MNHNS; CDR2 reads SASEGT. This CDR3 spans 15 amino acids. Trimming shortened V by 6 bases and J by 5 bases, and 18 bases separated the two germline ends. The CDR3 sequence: CASRGPQWAQDTQYF. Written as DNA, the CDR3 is TGTGCCAGCAGGGGACCCCAATGGGCCCAAGATACGCAGTATTTT.

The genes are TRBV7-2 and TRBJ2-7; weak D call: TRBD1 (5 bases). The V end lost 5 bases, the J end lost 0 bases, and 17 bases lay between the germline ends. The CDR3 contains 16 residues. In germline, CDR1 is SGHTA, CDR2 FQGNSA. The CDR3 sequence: CASSPQPTGISYEQYF. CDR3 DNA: TGTGCCAGCAGCCCACAACCTACAGGAATCTCCTACGAGCAGTACTTC.

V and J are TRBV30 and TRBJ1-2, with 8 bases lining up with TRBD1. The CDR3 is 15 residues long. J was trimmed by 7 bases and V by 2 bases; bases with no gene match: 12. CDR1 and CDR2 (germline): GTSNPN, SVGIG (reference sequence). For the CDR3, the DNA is TGTGCCTGGAGTATAAAGGACAGGGAGTGGCGTGGCTACACCTTC. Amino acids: CAWSIKDREWRGYTF.

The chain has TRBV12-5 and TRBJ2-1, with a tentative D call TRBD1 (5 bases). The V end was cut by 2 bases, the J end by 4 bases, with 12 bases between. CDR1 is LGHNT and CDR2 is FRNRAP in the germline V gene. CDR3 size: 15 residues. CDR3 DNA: TGTGCTAGTGGTTTGAGGAAGGGGTCGTACAATGAGCAGTTCTTC. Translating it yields CASGLRKGSYNEQFF.

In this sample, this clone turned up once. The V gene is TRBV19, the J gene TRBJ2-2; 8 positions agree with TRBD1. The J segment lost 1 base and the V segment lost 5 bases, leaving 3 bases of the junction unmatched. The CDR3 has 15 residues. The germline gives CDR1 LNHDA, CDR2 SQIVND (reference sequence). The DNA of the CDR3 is TGTGCCAGTAGTGCGGGACAGGTGAACACCGGGGAGCTGTTTTTT. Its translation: CASSAGQVNTGELFF.

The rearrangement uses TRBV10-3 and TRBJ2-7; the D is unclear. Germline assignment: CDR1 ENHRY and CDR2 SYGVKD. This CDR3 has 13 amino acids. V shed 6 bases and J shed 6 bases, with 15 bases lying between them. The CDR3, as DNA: TGTGCCATCAGGTCGGATCGACCCTCCGAGCAGTACTTC. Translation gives CAIRSDRPSEQYF.

The CDR3 loop is CASSFLAGADTQYF. The CDR3 nucleotides read TGTGCCAGCAGCTTTTTAGCGGGAGCGGATACGCAGTATTTT. The chain recombines TRBV7-9 with TRBJ2-3, with TRBD2 matching 9 bases. The germline V gene encodes CDR1 SEHNR and CDR2 FQNEAQ (reference sequence). This CDR3 has 14 residues. V lost 3 bases, J lost 6 bases, and 4 bases stayed unmatched.

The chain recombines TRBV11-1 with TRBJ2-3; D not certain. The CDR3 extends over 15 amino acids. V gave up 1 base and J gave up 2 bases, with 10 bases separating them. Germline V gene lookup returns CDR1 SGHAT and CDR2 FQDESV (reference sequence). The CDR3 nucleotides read TGTGCCAGCAGCTTAGGGGTTCCCTCCACAGATACGCAGTATTTT. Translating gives CASSLGVPSTDTQYF.

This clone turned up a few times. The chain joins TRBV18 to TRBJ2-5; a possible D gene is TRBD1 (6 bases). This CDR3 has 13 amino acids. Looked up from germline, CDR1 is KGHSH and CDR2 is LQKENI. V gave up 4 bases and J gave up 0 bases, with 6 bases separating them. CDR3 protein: CASSRQDQETQYF. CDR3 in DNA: TGTGCCAGCTCACGACAGGACCAAGAGACCCAGTACTTC.

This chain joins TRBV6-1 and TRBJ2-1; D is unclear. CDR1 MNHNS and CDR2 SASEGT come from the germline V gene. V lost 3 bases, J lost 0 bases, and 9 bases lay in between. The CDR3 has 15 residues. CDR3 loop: CASSEGLSSYNEQFF. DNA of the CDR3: TGTGCCAGCAGTGAGGGGTTGAGCTCCTACAATGAGCAGTTCTTC.

In DNA form, the CDR3 reads TGTGCCAGCAGTTACTCTGCCGCGGGTATAACGTCACCCCTCCACTTT. Translated: CASSYSAAGITSPLHF. The chain employs TRBV6-5 and TRBJ1-6; D is unresolved. The CDR3 has 16 residues. Germline V gene lookup returns CDR1 MNHEY and CDR2 SVGAGI. Trimming stripped 0 bases from V and 10 bases from J, with 16 bases between.

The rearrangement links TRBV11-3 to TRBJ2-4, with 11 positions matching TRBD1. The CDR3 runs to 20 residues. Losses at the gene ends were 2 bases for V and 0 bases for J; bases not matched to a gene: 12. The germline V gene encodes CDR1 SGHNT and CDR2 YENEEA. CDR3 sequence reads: CASSLYSGTGGILAKNIQYF. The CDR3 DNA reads TGTGCCAGCAGCTTATATTCCGGGACAGGGGGAATACTAGCCAAAAACATTCAGTACTTC.